This T cell receptor (beta chain) emerged from a study of blood T cells in healthy people across ages. Trimming took 3 bases from V and 9 from J, leaving 18 bases between them. The CDR3 consists of 15 residues. This clonotype showed up just once. A J-beta primer mix and a sample-barcoded 5' primer were used in a second PCR of roughly 7 to 12 cycles. TCRdb re-derived calls from the 5' RACE reads in MiXCR, one entry per CDR3 protein. The sample shows fewer than 950,000 distinct CDR3 sequences, around half of them seen only once. The chain employs TRBV12-3 or TRBV12-4 and TRBJ1-5; tentatively, D is TRBD1 (6 bases). The source is a man older than 75 in good health. Sequenced material: blood. The CDR3 region is CASSFGGLLDWPQHF. The CDR3 DNA follows: TGTGCCAGCAGTTTCGGGGGCCTGCTGGATTGGCCCCAGCATTTT.